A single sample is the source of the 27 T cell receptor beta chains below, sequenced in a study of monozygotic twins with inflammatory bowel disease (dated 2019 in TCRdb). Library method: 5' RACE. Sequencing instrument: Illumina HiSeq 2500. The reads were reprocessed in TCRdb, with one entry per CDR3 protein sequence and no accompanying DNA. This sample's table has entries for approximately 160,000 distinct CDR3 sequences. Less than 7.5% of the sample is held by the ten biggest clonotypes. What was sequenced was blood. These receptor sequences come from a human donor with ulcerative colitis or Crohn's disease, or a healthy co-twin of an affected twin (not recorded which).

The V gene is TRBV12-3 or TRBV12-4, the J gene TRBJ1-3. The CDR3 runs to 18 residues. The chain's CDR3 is CASSLTLVVTDSGNTIYF.

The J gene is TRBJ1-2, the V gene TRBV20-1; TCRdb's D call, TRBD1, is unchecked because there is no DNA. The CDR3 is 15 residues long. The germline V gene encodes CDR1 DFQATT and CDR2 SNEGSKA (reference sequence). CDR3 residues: CSARDDKGKHYGYTF.

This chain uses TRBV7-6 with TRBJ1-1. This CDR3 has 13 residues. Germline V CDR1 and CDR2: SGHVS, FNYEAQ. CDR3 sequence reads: CASSLAVLDEAFF.

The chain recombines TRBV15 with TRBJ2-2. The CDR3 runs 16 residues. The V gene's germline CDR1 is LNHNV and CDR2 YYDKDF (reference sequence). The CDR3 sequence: CATSREVRSNTGELFF.

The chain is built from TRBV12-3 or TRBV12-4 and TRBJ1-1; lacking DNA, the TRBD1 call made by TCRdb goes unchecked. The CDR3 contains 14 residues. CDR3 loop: CASSFAGAGTEAFF.

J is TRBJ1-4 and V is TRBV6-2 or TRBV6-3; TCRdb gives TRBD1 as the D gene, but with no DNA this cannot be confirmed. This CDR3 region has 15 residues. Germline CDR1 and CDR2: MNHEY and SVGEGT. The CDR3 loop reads CASSWGRGIREKLFF.

The CDR3 region is CASSMSLRGLAKNIQYF. V usage is TRBV19 and J usage is TRBJ2-4. The CDR3 is made up of 17 amino acids. CDR1 is LNHDA, CDR2 SQIVND, per germline (reference sequence).

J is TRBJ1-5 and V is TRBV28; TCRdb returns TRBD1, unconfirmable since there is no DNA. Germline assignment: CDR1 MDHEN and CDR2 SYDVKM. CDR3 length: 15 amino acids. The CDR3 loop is CASSWTGKSNQPQHF.

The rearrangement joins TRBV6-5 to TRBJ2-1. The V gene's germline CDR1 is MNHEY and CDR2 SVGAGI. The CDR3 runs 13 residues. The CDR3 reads CASSLTLLDEQFF.

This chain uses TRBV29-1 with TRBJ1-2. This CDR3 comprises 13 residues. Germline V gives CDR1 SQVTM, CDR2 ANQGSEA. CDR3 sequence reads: CSVEGQAAGGYTF.

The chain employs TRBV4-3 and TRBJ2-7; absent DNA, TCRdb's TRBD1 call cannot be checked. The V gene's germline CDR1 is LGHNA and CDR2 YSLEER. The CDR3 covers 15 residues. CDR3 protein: CASSQDEDRSGWQYF.

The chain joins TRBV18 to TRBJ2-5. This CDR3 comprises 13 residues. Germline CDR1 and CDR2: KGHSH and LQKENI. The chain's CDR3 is CASSPGIEETQYF.

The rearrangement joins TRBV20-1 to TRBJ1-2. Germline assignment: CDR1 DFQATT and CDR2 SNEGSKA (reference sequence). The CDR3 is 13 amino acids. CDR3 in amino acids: CSARGIVEYGYTF.

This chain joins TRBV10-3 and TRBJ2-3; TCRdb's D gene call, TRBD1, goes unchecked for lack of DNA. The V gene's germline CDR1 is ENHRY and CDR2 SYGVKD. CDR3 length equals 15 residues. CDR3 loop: CAISRGQGVTDTQYF.

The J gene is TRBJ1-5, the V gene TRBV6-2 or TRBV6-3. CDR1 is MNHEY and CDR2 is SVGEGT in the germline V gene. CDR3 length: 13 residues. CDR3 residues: CASSLGWSKPQHF.

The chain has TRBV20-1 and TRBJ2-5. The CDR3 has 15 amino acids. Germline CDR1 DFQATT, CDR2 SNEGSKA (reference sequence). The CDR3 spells CSARSLQLYQETQYF.

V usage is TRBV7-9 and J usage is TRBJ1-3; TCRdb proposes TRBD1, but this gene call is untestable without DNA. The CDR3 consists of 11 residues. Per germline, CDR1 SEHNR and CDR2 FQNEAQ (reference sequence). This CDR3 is CASSDVGTAKF.

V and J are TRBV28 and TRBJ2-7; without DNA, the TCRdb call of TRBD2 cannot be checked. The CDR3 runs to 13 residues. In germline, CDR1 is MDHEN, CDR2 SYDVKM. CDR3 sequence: CATRTSGTYEQYF.

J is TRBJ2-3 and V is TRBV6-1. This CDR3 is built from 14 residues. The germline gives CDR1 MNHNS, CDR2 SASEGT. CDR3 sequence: CASSEELITDTQYF.

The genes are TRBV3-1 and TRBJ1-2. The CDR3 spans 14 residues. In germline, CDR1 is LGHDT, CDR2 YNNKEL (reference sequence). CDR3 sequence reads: CASSQAWKDYGYTF.

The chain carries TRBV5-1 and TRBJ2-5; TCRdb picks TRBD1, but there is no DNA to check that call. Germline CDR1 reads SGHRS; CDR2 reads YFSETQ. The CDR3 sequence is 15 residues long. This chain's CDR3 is CASGDRGQYQETQYF.

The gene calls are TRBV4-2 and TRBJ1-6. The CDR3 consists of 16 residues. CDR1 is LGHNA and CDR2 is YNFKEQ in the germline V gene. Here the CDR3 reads CASSPPREGENSPLHF.

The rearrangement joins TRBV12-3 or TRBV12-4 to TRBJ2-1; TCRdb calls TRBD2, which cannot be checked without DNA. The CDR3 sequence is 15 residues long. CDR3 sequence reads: CASRGLPPAYNEQFF.

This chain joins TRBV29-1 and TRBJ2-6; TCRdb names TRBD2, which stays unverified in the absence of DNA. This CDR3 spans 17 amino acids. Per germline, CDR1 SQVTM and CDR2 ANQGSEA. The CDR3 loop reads CSVPSGVGPAGANVLTF.

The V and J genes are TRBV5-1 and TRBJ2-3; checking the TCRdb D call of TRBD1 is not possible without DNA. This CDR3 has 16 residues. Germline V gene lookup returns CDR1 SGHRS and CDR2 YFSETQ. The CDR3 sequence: CASSLRSPDRADTQYF.

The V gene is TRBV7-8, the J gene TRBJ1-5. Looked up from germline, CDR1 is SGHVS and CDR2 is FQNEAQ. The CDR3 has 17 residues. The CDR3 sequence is CASSLGLVGNGNQPQHF.

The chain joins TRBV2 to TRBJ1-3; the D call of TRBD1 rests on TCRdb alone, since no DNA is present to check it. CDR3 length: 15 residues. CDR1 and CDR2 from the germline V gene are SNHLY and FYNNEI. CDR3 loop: CASSERGKGGNTIYF.